One sample yielded the 27 T cell receptor beta chains listed below, sequenced in a study of OX40 agonist ivuxolimab in advanced cancers. Only in-frame clones appear in the TCRdb table, and some are missing; sequencing was by immunoSEQ multiplex PCR. Among around 60,000 clones listed, 85% to 95% were seen once. The sample in question was CD4+ or CD8+ T cells sorted from blood, obtained in a trial of the OX40 agonist ivuxolimab. The source of these receptors is an adult with an advanced solid tumor such as melanoma, head and neck, liver or kidney cancer.

The CDR3 sequence: CASKKGTGYQPQHF. Here the CDR3 DNA reads TGTGCCAGCAAAAAAGGGACAGGGTATCAGCCCCAGCATTTT. This chain uses TRBV6-5 with TRBJ1-5; 9 bases are shared with TRBD1. CDR1 is MNHEY, CDR2 SVGAGI, per germline. The ends lost 7 bases at V and 5 bases at J; junction bases unmatched: 6. The CDR3 sequence is 14 residues long.

The chain employs TRBV7-5 and TRBJ2-2; TRBD1 reflects the table's D call only, with no check against the DNA. TRBV7-5 is a known pseudogene. The CDR3 length is 17 residues. CDR3 bases: TGTGTCAGAAGCTTAGGTCAGGGGGACAGGGGGCAAAGGGAGCTGTTTTTT. Translating gives CVRSLGQGDRGQRELFF.

The CDR3 coding sequence is TGTGCCAGCAGCTTGATTGATACGCAGTATTTT. It yields the protein CASSLIDTQYF. The V gene is TRBV11-2, the J gene TRBJ2-3; D is unresolved. This CDR3 has 11 amino acids. Per the germline V gene, CDR1 is SGHAT and CDR2 is FQNNGV. V lost 3 bases, J lost 6 bases, and 4 bases lay in between.

The chain recombines TRBV7-6 with TRBJ1-3, with D hard to call. V lost 4 bases and J 0 bases, leaving 7 bases between the germline ends. The V gene's germline CDR1 is SGHVS and CDR2 FNYEAQ. The CDR3 is made up of 14 amino acids. The CDR3 nucleotides are TGTGCCAGCAGCTACTCCAGCTCTGGAAACACCATATATTTT. It translates to CASSYSSSGNTIYF.

The J gene is TRBJ2-7, the V gene TRBV4-1; D is unclear. Trimming pared 4 bases from V and 5 bases from J, leaving 12 bases between. This CDR3 comprises 13 residues. The germline V gene has CDR1 MGHRA and CDR2 YSYEKL. DNA for the CDR3: TGCGCCAGCAGCCCGTCCCACTTTCACGAGCAGTACTTC. Translating gives CASSPSHFHEQYF.

V and J are TRBV9 and TRBJ2-7, with D possibly being TRBD1 or TRBD2 (5 bases each). The CDR3 extends over 15 amino acids. V dropped 3 bases and J dropped 3 bases, with 16 bases sitting between them. Germline V lookup: CDR1 SGDLS, CDR2 YYNGEE. In DNA form, the CDR3 reads TGTGCCAGCAGCGCTTACCGGGACCCTTTCTACGAGCAGTACTTC. This gives the protein CASSAYRDPFYEQYF.

V is TRBV28 and J is TRBJ2-1; possibly TRBD2 for D (5 bases). The V end lost 3 bases, the J end lost 14 bases, and 11 bases lay between the germline ends. Per the germline V gene, CDR1 is MDHEN and CDR2 is SYDVKM. This CDR3 spans 11 amino acids. CDR3 sequence reads: CASSFLAREFF. DNA of the CDR3: TGTGCCAGCAGTTTTCTAGCTAGGGAGTTCTTC.

The chain combines TRBV28 with TRBJ2-5; D not certain. V dropped 5 bases and J dropped 2 bases, with 15 bases sitting between them. CDR1 and CDR2 (germline): MDHEN, SYDVKM. The CDR3 loop spans 15 amino acids. The CDR3 DNA is TGTGCCAGCAGTCCCCGGGCCCTAATTCAAGAGACCCAGTACTTC. Translating gives CASSPRALIQETQYF.

CDR3 sequence reads: CASSPLGVGEQYF. CDR3 bases: TGTGCCAGCAGTCCCTTGGGGGTAGGCGAGCAGTACTTC. The chain combines TRBV27 with TRBJ2-7; D is tentatively TRBD1 or TRBD2 (5 bases each). The CDR3 length is 13 residues. Between the trimmed V and J ends, which lost 5 bases and 6 bases, there was a span of 14 bases. Germline V gene sequence: CDR1 MNHEY, CDR2 SMNVEV (reference sequence).

Written as DNA, the CDR3 is TGTGCCAGCAGCTCCCCTCTAGATGGTGAACAACCTAACACCGGGGAGCTGTTTTTT. It codes for CASSSPLDGEQPNTGELFF. This chain joins TRBV7-9 and TRBJ2-2; D call uncertain. Per germline, CDR1 SEHNR and CDR2 FQNEAQ (reference sequence). The CDR3 length is 19 residues. V lost 4 bases and J lost 2, with 23 bases in between.

The rearrangement uses TRBV29-1 and TRBJ2-3; 10 positions agree with TRBD1. Germline V CDR1 and CDR2: SQVTM, ANQGSEA. V was clipped by 4 bases and J by 2 bases; unmatched bases: 9. This CDR3 is built from 16 residues. CDR3 DNA sequence: TGCAGCGTTGTCTCAGGGACAGGGGTGAACACAGATACGCAGTATTTT. Protein sequence: CSVVSGTGVNTDTQYF.

The chain combines TRBV4-3 with TRBJ2-1; TRBD2 agrees at 8 bases. The J segment lost 7 bases and the V segment lost 1 base, leaving 6 bases of the junction unmatched. The V gene's germline CDR1 is LGHNA and CDR2 YSLEER. The CDR3 totals 15 residues. The CDR3 loop reads CASSQVATSGNEQFF. The CDR3 region has the DNA TGCGCCAGCAGCCAAGTTGCCACTAGCGGAAATGAGCAGTTCTTC.

In this sample, this clone turned up once. The V and J genes are TRBV19 and TRBJ2-1, with a weak D call TRBD2 (5 bases). This CDR3 is built from 16 residues. Trimming pared 1 base from V and 0 bases from J, leaving 10 bases between. CDR1 LNHDA and CDR2 SQIVND come from the germline V gene (reference sequence). CDR3 in amino acids: CASSIGSGSSYNEQFF. The DNA for the CDR3 is TGTGCCAGTAGTATAGGCAGCGGAAGCTCCTACAATGAGCAGTTCTTC. Full variable domain (outside the CDR3, taken from reference TRBV19 and TRBJ2-1): DGGITQSPKYLFRKEGQNVTLSCEQNLNHDAMYWYRQDPGQGLRLIYYSQIVNDFQKGDIAEGYSVSREKKESFPLTVTSAQKNPTAFYLCASSIGSGSSYNEQFFGPGTRLTVL.

V usage is TRBV28 and J usage is TRBJ2-1, with D tentatively TRBD1 (6 bases). The CDR3 spans 15 residues. Trimming left V 1 base short and J 4 bases short, with 11 bases between. Germline CDR1 reads MDHEN; CDR2 reads SYDVKM. The CDR3 nucleotides read TGTGCCAGCAGTTTATCAGGGGTCGAGTACAATGAGCAGTTCTTC. Translating gives CASSLSGVEYNEQFF.

The chain joins TRBV6-6 to TRBJ2-7; either TRBD1 or TRBD2 may fit D (5 bases each). The V gene lost 2 bases and the J gene lost 1 base, with 9 bases spanning the gap. CDR1 is MNHNY, CDR2 SVGAGI, per germline (reference sequence). This CDR3 spans 14 amino acids. CDR3 amino acids: CASSYQGESYEQYF. CDR3 in DNA: TGTGCCAGCAGTTACCAGGGAGAATCCTACGAGCAGTACTTC.

The J gene is TRBJ2-7, the V gene TRBV4-2, with 8 nucleotides matching TRBD2. With 0 bases clipped from V and 4 bases from J, the junction kept 8 bases outside the gene matches. The CDR3 length is 16 residues. CDR1 LGHNA and CDR2 YNFKEQ come from the germline V gene. Here the CDR3 reads CASSQEGIAGSYEQYF. The CDR3 DNA follows: TGTGCCAGCAGCCAAGAAGGGATAGCGGGGTCATACGAGCAGTACTTC.

V and J are TRBV7-9 and TRBJ2-1, with D tentatively TRBD1 (6 bases). Germline loops: CDR1 SEHNR, CDR2 FQNEAQ (reference sequence). The CDR3 is made up of 16 amino acids. Between the trimmed V and J ends, which lost 5 bases and 9 bases, there was a span of 23 bases. This CDR3 is CASSHRTASLETEQFF. CDR3 nucleotides: TGTGCCAGCAGCCATCGGACAGCGAGCCTTGAGACTGAGCAGTTCTTC. Combining the CDR3 with reference TRBV7-9 and TRBJ2-1 gives the whole variable domain DTGVSQNPRHKITKRGQNVTFRCDPISEHNRLYWYRQTLGQGPEFLTYFQNEAQLEKSRLLSDRFSAERPKGSFSTLEIQRTEQGDSAMYLCASSHRTASLETEQFFGPGTRLTVL.

This chain joins TRBV7-2 and TRBJ2-1, with a weak D call TRBD1 (7 bases). CDR1 and CDR2 (germline): SGHTA, FQGNSA. The V gene lost 5 bases and the J gene lost 4 bases, with 24 bases spanning the gap. This CDR3 has 18 amino acids. The CDR3 loop is CASSLGAGGRPWYNEQFF. The DNA of the CDR3 is TGTGCCAGCAGCCTGGGGGCAGGGGGGCGACCGTGGTACAATGAGCAGTTCTTC.

The chain combines TRBV27 with TRBJ2-3; no clear D gene. Trimming took 1 base from V and 5 from J, leaving 4 bases between them. Germline V gives CDR1 MNHEY, CDR2 SMNVEV (reference sequence). The CDR3 runs 12 residues. The CDR3 protein is CASSLWGDTQYF. The CDR3 nucleotides are TGTGCCAGCAGTTTATGGGGAGATACGCAGTATTTT.

V is TRBV5-1 and J is TRBJ1-1; D call uncertain. The CDR3 has 11 residues. V lost 7 bases and J 1 base, leaving 5 bases between the germline ends. Germline V gene sequence: CDR1 SGHRS, CDR2 YFSETQ. The CDR3 region is CASASNTEAFF. The CDR3 nucleotides are TGCGCCAGCGCATCGAACACTGAAGCTTTCTTT.

The V and J genes are TRBV2 and TRBJ2-7; the D is unclear. V was cut by 1 base and J by 3 bases, with 7 bases left in between. CDR1 and CDR2 from the germline V gene are SNHLY and FYNNEI. CDR3 length: 13 amino acids. The CDR3 bases are TGTGCCAGCAGTGAAGGCCAGAACTACGAGCAGTACTTC. This sequence encodes CASSEGQNYEQYF.

The J gene is TRBJ1-3, the V gene TRBV7-9, with D possibly TRBD1 on 6 matching bases. Per the germline V gene, CDR1 is SEHNR and CDR2 is FQNEAQ (reference sequence). V shed 2 bases and J shed 1 base, with 12 bases lying between them. This CDR3 region has 16 residues. CDR3 sequence reads: CASSLNRGASGNTIYF. The CDR3 DNA is TGTGCCAGCAGCTTAAACCGGGGGGCATCTGGAAACACCATATATTTT. The whole variable domain, filled in from reference TRBV7-9 and TRBJ1-3, reads DTGVSQNPRHKITKRGQNVTFRCDPISEHNRLYWYRQTLGQGPEFLTYFQNEAQLEKSRLLSDRFSAERPKGSFSTLEIQRTEQGDSAMYLCASSLNRGASGNTIYFGEGSWLTVV.

V usage is TRBV7-6 and J usage is TRBJ2-1, with 9 bases that match TRBD2. Trimming took 6 bases from V and 4 from J; bases not matched to a gene: 7. Germline assignment: CDR1 SGHVS and CDR2 FNYEAQ. The CDR3 spans 15 residues. The CDR3 coding sequence is TGTGCCAGCAGGGCCGGGACTAGCTCGTACAATGAGCAGTTCTTC. Translating it yields CASRAGTSSYNEQFF. The full variable domain, completed using reference TRBV7-6 and TRBJ2-1, is GAGVSQSPRYKVTKRGQDVALRCDPISGHVSLYWYRQALGQGPEFLTYFNYEAQQDKSGLPNDRFSAERPEGSISTLTIQRTEQRDSAMYRCASRAGTSSYNEQFFGPGTRLTVL.

This clone was found a few times. CDR3 in amino acids: CASSLGGTDTQYF. The CDR3 coding sequence is TGTGCCAGCAGTTTAGGGGGCACAGATACGCAGTATTTT. V usage is TRBV27 and J usage is TRBJ2-3; D gene unclear. Trimming shortened V by 2 bases and J by 1 base, and 4 bases separated the two germline ends. Germline CDR1 and CDR2: MNHEY and SMNVEV (reference sequence). The CDR3 spans 13 residues.

This rearrangement joins TRBV6-5 to TRBJ1-1; the D gene is possibly TRBD1 (5 bases). This CDR3 region has 15 residues. Germline CDR1 is MNHEY and CDR2 is SVGAGI. Between the trimmed V and J ends, which lost 6 bases and 2 bases, there was a span of 16 bases. CDR3 DNA: TGTGCCAGCAGCCGGGAGGGGCAGATCAACACTGAAGCTTTCTTT. Translated: CASSREGQINTEAFF.

The V gene is TRBV1, the J gene TRBJ2-7; the D call in the table, TRBD2, was not verified against the DNA. TRBV1 is a pseudogene segment. The length of the CDR3 is 16 residues. CDR3 loop: CTSSHPTIAATYEQYF. The CDR3 DNA sequence: TGCACCAGCAGCCACCCGACCATAGCGGCAACCTACGAGCAGTACTTC.

The J gene is TRBJ2-1, the V gene TRBV13, with 11 bases fitting TRBD2. The germline gives CDR1 PRHDT, CDR2 FYEKMQ (reference sequence). The J segment lost 6 bases and the V segment lost 6 bases, leaving 7 bases of the junction unmatched. The CDR3 covers 15 residues. The CDR3 sequence is CASSVAGGPPNEQFF. CDR3 sequence (DNA): TGTGCCAGCAGTGTAGCGGGAGGGCCCCCCAATGAGCAGTTCTTC.